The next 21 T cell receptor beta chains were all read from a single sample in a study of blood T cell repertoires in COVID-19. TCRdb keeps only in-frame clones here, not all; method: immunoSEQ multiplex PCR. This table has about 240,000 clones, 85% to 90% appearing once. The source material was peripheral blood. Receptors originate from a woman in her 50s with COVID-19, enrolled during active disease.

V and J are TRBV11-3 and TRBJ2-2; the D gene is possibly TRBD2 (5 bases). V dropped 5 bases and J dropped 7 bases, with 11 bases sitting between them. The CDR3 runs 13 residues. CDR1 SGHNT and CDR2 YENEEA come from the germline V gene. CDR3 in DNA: TGTGCCAGCAGCCGAGGGTCGGTCGGGGAGCTGTTTTTT. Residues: CASSRGSVGELFF.

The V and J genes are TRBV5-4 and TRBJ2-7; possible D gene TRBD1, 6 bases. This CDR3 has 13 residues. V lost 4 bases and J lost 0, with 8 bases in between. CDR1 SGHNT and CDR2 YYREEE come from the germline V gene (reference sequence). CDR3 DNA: TGTGCCAGCAGCCGGGACATCTCCTACGAGCAGTACGTC. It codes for CASSRDISYEQYV.

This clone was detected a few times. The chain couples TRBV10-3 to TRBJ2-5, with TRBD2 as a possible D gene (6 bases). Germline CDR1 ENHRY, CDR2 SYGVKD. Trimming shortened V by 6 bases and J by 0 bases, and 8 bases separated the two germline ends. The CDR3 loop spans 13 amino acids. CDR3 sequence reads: CAISRDYQETQYF. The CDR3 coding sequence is TGTGCCATCAGCCGGGACTACCAAGAGACCCAGTACTTC.

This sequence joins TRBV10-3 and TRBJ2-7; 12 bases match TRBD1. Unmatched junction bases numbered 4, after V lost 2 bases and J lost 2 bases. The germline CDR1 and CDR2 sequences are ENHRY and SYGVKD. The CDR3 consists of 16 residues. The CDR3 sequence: CAISEPGTGGPYEQYF. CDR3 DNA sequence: TGTGCCATCAGTGAGCCCGGGACAGGGGGCCCCTACGAGCAGTACTTC.

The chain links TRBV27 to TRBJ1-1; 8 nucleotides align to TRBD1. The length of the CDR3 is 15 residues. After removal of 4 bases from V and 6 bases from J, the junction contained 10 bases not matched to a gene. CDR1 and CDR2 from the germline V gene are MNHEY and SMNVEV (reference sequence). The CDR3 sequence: CASSSPDREGAEAFF. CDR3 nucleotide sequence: TGTGCCAGCAGTTCCCCGGACAGGGAAGGGGCTGAAGCTTTCTTT.

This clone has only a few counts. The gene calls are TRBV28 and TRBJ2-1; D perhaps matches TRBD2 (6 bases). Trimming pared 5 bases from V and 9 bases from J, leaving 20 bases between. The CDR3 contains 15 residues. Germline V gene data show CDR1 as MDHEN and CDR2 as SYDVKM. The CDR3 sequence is CASSPRTGHGGEQFF. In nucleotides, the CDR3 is TGTGCCAGCAGTCCCCGAACGGGGCACGGGGGTGAGCAGTTCTTC. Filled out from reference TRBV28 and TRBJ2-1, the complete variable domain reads DVKVTQSSRYLVKRTGEKVFLECVQDMDHENMFWYRQDPGLGLRLIYFSYDVKMKEKGDIPEGYSVSREKKERFSLILESASTNQTSMYLCASSPRTGHGGEQFFGPGTRLTVL.

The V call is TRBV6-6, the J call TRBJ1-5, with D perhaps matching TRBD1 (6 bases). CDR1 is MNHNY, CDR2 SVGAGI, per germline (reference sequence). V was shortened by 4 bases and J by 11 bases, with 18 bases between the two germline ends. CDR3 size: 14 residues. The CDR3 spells CASSSSRTGQTQHF. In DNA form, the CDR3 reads TGTGCCAGCAGTTCATCCCGAACAGGGCAAACCCAGCATTTT.

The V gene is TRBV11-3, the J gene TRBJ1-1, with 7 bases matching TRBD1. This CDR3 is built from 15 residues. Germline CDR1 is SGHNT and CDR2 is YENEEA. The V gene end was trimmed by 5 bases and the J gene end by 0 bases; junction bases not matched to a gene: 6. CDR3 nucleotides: TGTGCCAGCAGCCGATCGACAGGGATGAACACTGAAGCTTTCTTT. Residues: CASSRSTGMNTEAFF. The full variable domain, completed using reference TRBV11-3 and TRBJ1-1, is EAGVVQSPRYKIIEKKQPVAFWCNPISGHNTLYWYLQNLGQGPELLIRYENEEAVDDSQLPKDRFSAERLKGVDSTLKIQPAELGDSAVYLCASSRSTGMNTEAFFGQGTRLTVV.

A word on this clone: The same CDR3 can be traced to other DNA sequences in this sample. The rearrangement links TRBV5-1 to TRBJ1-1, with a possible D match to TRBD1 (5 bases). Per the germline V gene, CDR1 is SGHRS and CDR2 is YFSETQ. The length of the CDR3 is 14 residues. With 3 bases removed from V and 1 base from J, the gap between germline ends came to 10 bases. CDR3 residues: CASSSLGGNTEAFF. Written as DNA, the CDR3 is TGCGCCAGCAGCTCCCTGGGGGGGAACACTGAAGCTTTCTTT.

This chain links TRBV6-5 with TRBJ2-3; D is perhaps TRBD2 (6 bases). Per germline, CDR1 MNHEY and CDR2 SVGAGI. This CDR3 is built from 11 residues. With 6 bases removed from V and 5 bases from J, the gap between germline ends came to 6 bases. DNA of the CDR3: TGTGCCAGCAGGGGGGGAGATACGCAGTATTTT. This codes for CASRGGDTQYF.

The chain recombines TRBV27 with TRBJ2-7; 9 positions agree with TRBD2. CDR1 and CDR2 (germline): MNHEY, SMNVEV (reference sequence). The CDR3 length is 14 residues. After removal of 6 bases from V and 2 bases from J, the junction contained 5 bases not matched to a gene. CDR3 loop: CASRTAGGPYEQYF. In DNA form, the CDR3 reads TGTGCCAGCAGGACCGCGGGGGGGCCCTACGAGCAGTACTTC.

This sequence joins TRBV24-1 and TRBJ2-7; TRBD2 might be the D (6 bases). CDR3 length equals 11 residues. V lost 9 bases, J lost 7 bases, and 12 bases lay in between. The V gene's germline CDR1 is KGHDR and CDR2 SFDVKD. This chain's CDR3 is CATGRRGEQYV. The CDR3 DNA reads TGTGCCACCGGCCGGCGGGGAGAGCAGTACGTC.

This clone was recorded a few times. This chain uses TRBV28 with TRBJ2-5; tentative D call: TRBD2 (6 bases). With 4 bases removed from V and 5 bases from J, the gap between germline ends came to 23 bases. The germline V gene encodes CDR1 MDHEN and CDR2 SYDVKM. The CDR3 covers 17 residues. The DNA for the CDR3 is TGTGCCAGCAGTTCCGTCCTCGGGACGGGGGTTAGGGAGACCCAGTACTTC. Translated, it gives CASSSVLGTGVRETQYF.

The chain's CDR3 is CASGRLTDSSGTGELFF. The CDR3 DNA follows: TGTGCTAGTGGCCGCCTTACCGACAGTTCGGGCACCGGGGAGCTGTTTTTT. The V and J genes are TRBV12-5 and TRBJ2-2; tentative D call: TRBD1 (5 bases). Between the trimmed V and J ends, which lost 6 bases and 4 bases, there was a span of 21 bases. The CDR3 spans 17 residues. Germline CDR1 is LGHNT and CDR2 is FRNRAP.

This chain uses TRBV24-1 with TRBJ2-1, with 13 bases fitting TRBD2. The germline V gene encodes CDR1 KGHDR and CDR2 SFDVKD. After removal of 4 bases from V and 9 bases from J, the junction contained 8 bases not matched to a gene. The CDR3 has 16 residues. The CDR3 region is CATSDQTSGGPGEQFF. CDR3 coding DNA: TGTGCCACCAGTGACCAGACTAGCGGGGGGCCTGGTGAGCAGTTCTTC.

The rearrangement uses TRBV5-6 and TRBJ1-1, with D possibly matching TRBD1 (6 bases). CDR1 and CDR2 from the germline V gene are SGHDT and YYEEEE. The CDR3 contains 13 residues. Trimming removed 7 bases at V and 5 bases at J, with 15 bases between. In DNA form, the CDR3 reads TGTGCCAGCTGCCCGACAGGAAGAACTGAAGCTTTCTTT. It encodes CASCPTGRTEAFF. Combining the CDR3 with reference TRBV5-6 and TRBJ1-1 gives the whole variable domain DAGVTQSPTHLIKTRGQQVTLRCSPKSGHDTVSWYQQALGQGPQFIFQYYEEEERQRGNFPDRFSGHQFPNYSSELNVNALLLGDSALYLCASCPTGRTEAFFGQGTRLTVV.

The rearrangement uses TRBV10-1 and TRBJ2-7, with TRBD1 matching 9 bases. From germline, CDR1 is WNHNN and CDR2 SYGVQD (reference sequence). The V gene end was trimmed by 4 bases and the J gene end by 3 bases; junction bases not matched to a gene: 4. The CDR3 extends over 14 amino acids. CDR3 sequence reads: CASSGPDRGYEQYV. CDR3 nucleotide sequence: TGCGCCAGCAGTGGTCCGGACAGGGGCTACGAGCAGTACGTC.

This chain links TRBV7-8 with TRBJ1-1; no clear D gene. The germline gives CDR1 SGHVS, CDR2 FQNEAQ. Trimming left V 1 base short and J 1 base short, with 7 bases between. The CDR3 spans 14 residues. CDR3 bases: TGTGCCAGCAGCTTAGTCAGGCAGAACACTGAAGCTTTCTTT. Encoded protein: CASSLVRQNTEAFF.

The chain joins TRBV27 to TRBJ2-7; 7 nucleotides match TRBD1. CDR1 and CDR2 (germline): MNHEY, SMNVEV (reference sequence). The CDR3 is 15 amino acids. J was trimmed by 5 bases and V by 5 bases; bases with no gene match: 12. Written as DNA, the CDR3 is TGTGCCAGCAGTCCTTGGACAGGTATAAGAGACGAGCAGTACTTC. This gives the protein CASSPWTGIRDEQYF.

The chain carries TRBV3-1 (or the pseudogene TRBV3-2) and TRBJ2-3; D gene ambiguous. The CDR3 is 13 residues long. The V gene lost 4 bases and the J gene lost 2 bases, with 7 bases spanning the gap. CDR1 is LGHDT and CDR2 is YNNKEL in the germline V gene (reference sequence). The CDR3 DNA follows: TGTGCCAGCAGCCTGACTGTCACAGATACGCAGTATTTT. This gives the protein CASSLTVTDTQYF.

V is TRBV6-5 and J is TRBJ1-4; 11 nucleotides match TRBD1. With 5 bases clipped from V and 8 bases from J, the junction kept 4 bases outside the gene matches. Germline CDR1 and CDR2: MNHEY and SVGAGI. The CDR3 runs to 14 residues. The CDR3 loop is CASSPRDRGEKLFF. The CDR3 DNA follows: TGTGCCAGCAGTCCCCGGGACAGGGGGGAAAAACTGTTTTTT.